The T cell receptor beta chain under discussion was sequenced for a study of OX40 agonist ivuxolimab in advanced cancers. Across the whole study: Melanoma, hepatocellular carcinoma, head and neck or renal cell cancer occurred in dose-escalation patients.

The method was immunoSEQ multiplex PCR; TCRdb's version includes in-frame clones alone and lacks a portion of them. The profile covers roughly 80,000 clones, with 65% to 90% appearing a single time and around 2% taken by the ten largest. The CDR3 is 14 residues long. Germline V gene sequence: CDR1 LNHDA, CDR2 SQIVND (reference sequence). Trimming cost V 3 bases and J 4 bases, with 9 bases left between them. The source of this sequence is an adult with an advanced solid tumor such as melanoma, head and neck, liver or kidney cancer. The starting material was CD4+ or CD8+ T cells sorted from blood, obtained in a trial of the OX40 agonist ivuxolimab. The genes are TRBV19 and TRBJ2-2; D assignment may be TRBD1 or TRBD2 (5 bases each). The CDR3 nucleotides are TGTGCCAGTAGTATCCCAGGGACCACCGGGGAGCTGTTTTTT. It encodes CASSIPGTTGELFF.